This T cell receptor beta chain was identified during a study of cytomegalovirus exposure and HLA in healthy donors. General study findings and limits: Most observed TCR sequences were rare, whereas some public TCRs were detected in many donors. Clusters of TCRs from the first cohort tended to co-occur in the 100 to 150 validation repertoires (as a later analysis found). The study put 150 or so TCR beta chains on its list as cytomegalovirus-associated.

Comment on this clone: The antigen is unknown.

Donors came from a validation cohort of over a hundred subjects, distinct from the first 666-subject cohort. V dropped 5 bases and J dropped 2; count of bases not matched to a gene: 3. The CDR3 is 13 amino acids. Germline V lookup: CDR1 KGHSH, CDR2 LQKENI. Some clones are missing from TCRdb's copy, which holds only in-frame ones; the method was immunoSEQ multiplex PCR. The sample holds over 150,000 clones, roughly 80% seen once. This rearrangement joins TRBV18 to TRBJ2-7, with 7 nucleotides matching TRBD2. Input material: PBMCs. The TCR comes from a woman younger than 35 in good health and CMV-seropositive. CDR3 sequence (DNA): TGTGCCAGCTCAGCGGGGGTTGCCTACGAGCAGTACTTC. It yields the protein CASSAGVAYEQYF.